This T cell receptor beta chain was found in a study of brain T cells in children with intractable seizures. At least one anti-epileptic drug was given before surgery. Produced via immunoSEQ multiplex PCR; TCRdb's table is partial and in-frame only. The sample includes around 80,000 clones, around 90% of them seen just once. The V end lost 0 bases, the J end lost 1 base, and 9 bases lay between the germline ends. Germline V lookup: CDR1 MNHEY, CDR2 SVGAGI. The CDR3 runs 15 residues. Notes on this clone: Its antigen is currently unknown.

Study outcomes and limitations: Only CDR3 sequence similarity suggested viral specificity, without known HCMV serostatus.

The V gene is TRBV6-5, the J gene TRBJ1-1; no clear D. The clonotype originates from a girl aged 2 to 10 with Rasmussen encephalitis and intractable seizures. Sequenced material: peripheral blood, taken at surgery. As DNA, the CDR3 is TGTGCCAGCAGTTACTCGAGGCGACGGAACACTGAAGCTTTCTTT. It is translated as CASSYSRRRNTEAFF.